Below, one T cell receptor beta chain is given with its context. Profiled with immunoSEQ multiplex PCR; TCRdb holds only in-frame clones, not every one. The table shows about 98,000 clones, with about 85% occurring only once. This specimen belongs to a study of blood T cell repertoires in COVID-19. The TCR comes from a woman older than 75 with acute or convalescent COVID-19. The sample taken for sequencing was peripheral blood.

In DNA, the CDR3 is TGTGCCAGCAGTTCCAGGGGACTGAACACTGAAGCTTTCTTT. Translation: CASSSRGLNTEAFF. V and J are TRBV6-5 and TRBJ1-1, with D possibly being TRBD1 (6 bases). The CDR3 has 14 residues. Germline V gives CDR1 MNHEY, CDR2 SVGAGI. V dropped 4 bases and J dropped 0 bases, with 9 bases sitting between them.